The 27 T cell receptor beta chains below were found in one sample sequenced in a study of control samples from healthy donors and cancer patients. Generated by immunoSEQ multiplex PCR, the TCRdb table keeps only in-frame clones and is missing some. The sample lists approximately 15,000 clones; 80% to 90% were seen once. Sample: PBMCs. The receptors here all came from a woman between 65 and 79 years old with colorectal cancer.

CDR3 protein: CASSVYRGTEAFF. The CDR3 nucleotides read TGCGCCAGCAGCGTCTACAGGGGAACTGAAGCTTTCTTT. V gene TRBV10-2 combines with J gene TRBJ1-1, with 7 bases identical to TRBD1. Germline V gene lookup returns CDR1 WSHSY and CDR2 SAAADI. This CDR3 comprises 13 residues. V gave up 6 bases and J gave up 5 bases; unmatched junction bases: 6.

The DNA for the CDR3 is TGTGCCAGCAGCTTGGCCGCGGCGAACTATGGCTACACCTTC. Its translation: CASSLAAANYGYTF. This sequence joins TRBV5-8 and TRBJ1-2; D gene ambiguous. Looked up from germline, CDR1 is SGHTS and CDR2 is YDEGEE. V lost 0 bases to trimming and J lost 2 bases, with 8 bases between them. The CDR3 runs to 14 residues.

The chain recombines TRBV13 with TRBJ1-1; D is uncertain. Germline CDR1 reads PRHDT; CDR2 reads FYEKMQ (reference sequence). This CDR3 region has 14 residues. V was trimmed by 3 bases and J by 1 base, leaving 9 bases between them. The DNA for the CDR3 is TGTGCCAGCAGCTTTCGCGGACGGAACACTGAAGCTTTCTTT. Amino acids: CASSFRGRNTEAFF.

A remark on this clone: The junction departs from germline at one end; a sequencing error may be responsible. The chain is built from TRBV2 and TRBJ1-2; 9 bases match TRBD1. The germline V gene has CDR1 SNHLY and CDR2 FYNNEI. The CDR3 has 11 amino acids. CDR3 residues: CASTGGDRVPF. CDR3 DNA sequence: TGTGCCAGCACCGGCGGGGACAGGGTTCCCTTC.

This sequence joins TRBV7-9 and TRBJ2-5, with 7 bases fitting TRBD1. The length of the CDR3 is 17 residues. Germline CDR1 is SEHNR and CDR2 is FQNEAQ (reference sequence). V trimming: 7 bases; J trimming: 5 bases; junction bases outside the gene matches: 19. The CDR3 loop is CASITNQRDSRRETQYF. The CDR3 bases are TGTGCCAGCATTACCAACCAACGGGACAGCCGCCGGGAGACCCAGTACTTC.

This chain joins TRBV18 and TRBJ2-7; no clear D. The CDR3 is 12 residues long. The V end lost 1 base, the J end lost 3 bases, and 4 bases lay between the germline ends. Germline V gene data show CDR1 as KGHSH and CDR2 as LQKENI. The CDR3: CASSPRSYEQYF. The DNA for the CDR3 is TGTGCCAGCTCACCACGGAGCTACGAGCAGTACTTC.

The chain recombines TRBV4-2 with TRBJ2-3; TRBD1 matches at 9 bases. The CDR3 consists of 15 residues. CDR1 and CDR2 (germline): LGHNA, YNFKEQ. V lost 5 bases to trimming and J lost 2 bases; unmatched junction nucleotides: 5. The CDR3 DNA is TGTGCCAGCAGCGTACGGACAGGGGCCACAGATACGCAGTATTTT. This sequence encodes CASSVRTGATDTQYF.

This chain uses TRBV19 with TRBJ2-7; the match to TRBD2 covers 7 bases. CDR3 length: 14 residues. Germline loops: CDR1 LNHDA, CDR2 SQIVND (reference sequence). Trimming cost V 5 bases and J 2 bases; bases outside gene matches: 6. The CDR3 protein is CASSVGLVAYEQYF. The CDR3 DNA is TGTGCCAGTAGTGTCGGACTAGTCGCCTACGAGCAGTACTTC.

The chain has TRBV19 and TRBJ1-1; no firm D call. Germline CDR1 LNHDA, CDR2 SQIVND (reference sequence). The CDR3 runs 11 residues. V was clipped by 3 bases and J by 6 bases, with 5 bases between them. This CDR3 is CASSIGPEAFF. The CDR3 nucleotides are TGTGCCAGTAGTATTGGGCCTGAAGCTTTCTTT.

The chain couples TRBV18 to TRBJ2-5; 8 nucleotides align to TRBD2. Germline CDR1 is KGHSH and CDR2 is LQKENI. Trimming at V came to 4 bases and at J to 0 bases, leaving 4 bases not matched to a gene. CDR3 length equals 15 residues. The CDR3 is CASSRLAGNQETQYF. The CDR3 DNA reads as TGTGCCAGCTCACGATTAGCGGGGAACCAAGAGACCCAGTACTTC. Supplemented by reference TRBV18 and TRBJ2-5, the full variable domain reads NAGVMQNPRHLVRRRGQEARLRCSPMKGHSHVYWYRQLPEEGLKFMVYLQKENIIDESGMPKERFSAEFPKEGPSILRIQQVVRGDSAAYFCASSRLAGNQETQYFGPGTRLLVL.

The chain joins TRBV5-4 to TRBJ2-5; D is possibly TRBD2 (5 bases). The CDR3 is 12 amino acids. Trimming stripped 4 bases from V and 4 bases from J, with 8 bases between. Germline CDR1 and CDR2: SGHNT and YYREEE (reference sequence). Here the CDR3 DNA reads TGTGCCAGCAGCCCAGAGGGAGAGACCCAGTACTTC. Its translation is CASSPEGETQYF.

This clone came up once. V gene TRBV10-3 combines with J gene TRBJ1-3, with no clear D. Trimming removed 4 bases at V and 0 bases at J, with 4 bases between. CDR3 length: 13 amino acids. Germline lookup yields CDR1 ENHRY and CDR2 SYGVKD. CDR3 sequence: CAISVPSGNTIYF. CDR3 DNA: TGTGCCATCAGTGTACCCTCTGGAAACACCATATATTTT.

The chain uses TRBV12-3 or TRBV12-4 and TRBJ1-5, with TRBD1 as a possible D gene (5 bases). CDR3 length: 13 amino acids. The V and J ends lost 3 bases and 4 bases respectively, with 7 bases between them. The DNA for the CDR3 is TGTGCCAGCAGTTTGGCAGGGAATCAGCCCCAGCATTTT. Protein sequence: CASSLAGNQPQHF.

Only a few counts were recorded for this clone. The J gene is TRBJ1-4, the V gene TRBV9; the D is unclear. The CDR3 contains 14 residues. CDR1 and CDR2 (germline): SGDLS, YYNGEE. Trimming removed 4 bases at V and 5 bases at J, with 12 bases between. CDR3 bases: TGTGCCAGCAGCCCGGGAGGGCCCAATGAAAAACTGTTTTTT. Translating gives CASSPGGPNEKLFF.

The CDR3 DNA follows: TGTGCCAGCTCACCAAATCCCCACAGACCCAATGAAAAACTGTTTTTT. Amino acids: CASSPNPHRPNEKLFF. The chain couples TRBV18 to TRBJ1-4, with D unresolved. CDR3 length: 16 amino acids. Germline CDR1 and CDR2: KGHSH and LQKENI. The V end was cut by 2 bases, the J end by 5 bases, with 15 bases between.

The chain links TRBV5-1 to TRBJ2-3, with 7 bases matching TRBD2. The germline CDR1 and CDR2 sequences are SGHRS and YFSETQ. With 6 bases clipped from V and 0 bases from J, the junction kept 10 bases outside the gene matches. The CDR3 consists of 16 residues. In DNA, the CDR3 is TGCGCCAGCACACTCCGGGCTAGCGGTAGCACAGATACGCAGTATTTT. This gives the protein CASTLRASGSTDTQYF.

The V call is TRBV27, the J call TRBJ2-1, with TRBD2 identical over 13 bases. The CDR3 contains 16 residues. Looked up from germline, CDR1 is MNHEY and CDR2 is SMNVEV (reference sequence). The ends lost 6 bases at V and 10 bases at J; junction bases unmatched: 12. CDR3 residues: CASSPLTSGGAWEQFF. The CDR3 DNA is TGTGCCAGCAGCCCCCTTACTAGCGGGGGGGCCTGGGAGCAGTTCTTC.

The chain joins TRBV6-1 to TRBJ1-6; D gene uncertain. This CDR3 has 14 residues. Germline V CDR1 and CDR2: MNHNS, SASEGT. Trimming shortened V by 1 base and J by 14 bases, and 15 bases separated the two germline ends. The CDR3 is CASSEEARPEALHF. As DNA, the CDR3 is TGTGCCAGCAGTGAAGAGGCCCGCCCCGAGGCCCTCCACTTT.

The genes are TRBV9 and TRBJ2-5; D remains ambiguous. The ends were cut back, 4 bases at V and 2 bases at J, with 12 bases in the middle. The CDR3 has 14 residues. Germline V gene lookup returns CDR1 SGDLS and CDR2 YYNGEE. This CDR3 is CASSFSHLQETQYF. The CDR3 DNA reads TGTGCCAGCAGCTTCAGCCACCTACAAGAGACCCAGTACTTC.

The gene calls are TRBV6-6 and TRBJ1-3, with TRBD1 as a possible D gene (5 bases). Germline V gene lookup returns CDR1 MNHNY and CDR2 SVGAGI (reference sequence). The V gene lost 6 bases and the J gene lost 4 bases, with 16 bases spanning the gap. The CDR3 is made up of 15 amino acids. The CDR3 loop reads CASSSRDGRGNTIYF. In nucleotides, the CDR3 is TGTGCCAGCAGCTCGCGGGACGGACGGGGAAACACCATATATTTT.

This sequence joins TRBV6-2 or TRBV6-3 and TRBJ2-1; a possible D gene is TRBD2 (5 bases). The CDR3 has 13 residues. With 3 bases removed from V and 9 bases from J, the gap between germline ends came to 12 bases. Looked up from germline, CDR1 is MNHEY and CDR2 is SVGEGT. In DNA form, the CDR3 reads TGTGCCAGCAGTTATATGAGGGCGGGTGAGCAGTTCTTC. This sequence encodes CASSYMRAGEQFF.

V and J are TRBV19 and TRBJ1-3; 7 bases align to TRBD1. CDR1 is LNHDA and CDR2 is SQIVND in the germline V gene (reference sequence). This CDR3 has 14 residues. J gave up 0 bases and V 6 bases, and 2 bases lay outside the gene matches. CDR3 DNA: TGTGCCAGTAGGGGGACAGACTCTGGAAACACCATATATTTT. It translates to CASRGTDSGNTIYF.

The J gene is TRBJ2-7, the V gene TRBV12-3 or TRBV12-4; D is perhaps TRBD1 or TRBD2 (6 bases each). This CDR3 contains 12 residues. V dropped 6 bases and J dropped 5 bases, with 11 bases sitting between them. For the CDR3, the DNA is TGTGCCAGCAGCTCGGGGGACAACGAGCAGTACTTC. It specifies CASSSGDNEQYF.

The V and J genes are TRBV6-5 and TRBJ2-3; D is unclear. V was cut by 10 bases and J by 9 bases, with 11 bases left in between. The CDR3 covers 10 residues. Germline V lookup: CDR1 MNHEY, CDR2 SVGAGI. The CDR3 DNA reads TGTGCCACCAGAAGTGGGACGCAGTATTTT. Amino acids: CATRSGTQYF.

The chain uses TRBV3-1 (or the pseudogene TRBV3-2) and TRBJ1-3; TRBD1 might be the D (6 bases). The germline V gene encodes CDR1 LGHDT and CDR2 YNNKEL (reference sequence). Trimming pared 1 base from V and 6 bases from J, leaving 16 bases between. The CDR3 runs to 16 residues. CDR3 nucleotides: TGTGCCAGCAGCCAAGGAGGAGGGGGTCGCGAAAACACCATATATTTT. Amino acid sequence: CASSQGGGGRENTIYF.

V is TRBV18 and J is TRBJ1-4; TRBD1 matches 7 bases. CDR1 KGHSH and CDR2 LQKENI come from the germline V gene. J lost 8 bases, V lost 3 bases, and 9 bases had no gene match. The CDR3 consists of 15 residues. CDR3 nucleotide sequence: TGTGCCAGCTCACCCACTCGGGACAGCGACGAAAAACTGTTTTTT. Translated, it gives CASSPTRDSDEKLFF.

This clone appeared a few times. The rearrangement links TRBV5-1 to TRBJ2-1, with D possibly TRBD2 on 6 matching bases. This CDR3 is 16 amino acids long. Trimming removed 0 bases at V and 12 bases at J, with 22 bases between. CDR1 is SGHRS and CDR2 is YFSETQ in the germline V gene. CDR3: CASSLAKRAGAIWQFF. The CDR3 DNA follows: TGCGCCAGCAGCTTGGCCAAACGAGCGGGCGCGATATGGCAGTTCTTC.